These T cell receptor beta chains were read from a single sample in a study of cytomegalovirus exposure and HLA in healthy donors. Clones were read by immunoSEQ multiplex PCR, and TCRdb kept only the in-frame ones, dropping some. The sample holds approximately 150,000 clones, roughly 86% seen once. The sample taken for sequencing was PBMCs. These receptors all stem from a man between 18 and 29 years old in good health and CMV-seropositive. The CDR3 runs from the conserved cysteine through the conserved F or W. Fields, in order: D gene, clone size, V gene, J gene, CDR3 protein, CDR3 DNA. The D gene is left open where the match is weak. Not every row has a clone size; where given, it reads once, few, many or a size class.

TRBD1	NA	TRBV9	TRBJ2-7	CASSAPGQGNNEQYF	TGTGCCAGCAGCGCTCCGGGACAGGGGAACAACGAGCAGTACTTC
NA	few	TRBV6-1	TRBJ2-7	CASTLDTGSYEQYF	TGTGCCAGCACTTTGGACACGGGCTCCTACGAGCAGTACTTC
TRBD1	NA	TRBV18	TRBJ1-4	CASSPILPGQGLNEKLFF	TGTGCCAGCTCACCAATTCTCCCGGGACAGGGCCTTAATGAAAAACTGTTTTTT
TRBD1	once	TRBV13	TRBJ1-1	CASSHTDRGVTEAFF	TGTGCCAGCAGCCATACGGACAGGGGCGTCACTGAAGCTTTCTTT
TRBD1	NA	TRBV27	TRBJ1-5	CASSRDRANQPQHF	TGTGCCAGCAGCCGGGACAGGGCGAATCAGCCCCAGCATTTT
TRBD1	NA	TRBV30	TRBJ1-2	CAWSASRTGTWGYTF	TGTGCCTGGAGTGCCTCCCGGACAGGGACATGGGGCTACACCTTC
NA	NA	TRBV29-1	TRBJ1-2	CSVEGLGADGYTF	TGCAGCGTTGAAGGTCTGGGGGCGGATGGCTACACCTTC
NA	NA	TRBV19	TRBJ1-4	CASSIRTTNEKLFF	TGTGCCAGTAGTATTCGTACAACTAATGAAAAACTGTTTTTT
NA	NA	TRBV5-4	TRBJ1-1	CASSSSMNTEAFF	TGTGCCAGCAGCTCCAGTATGAACACTGAAGCTTTCTTT
NA	NA	TRBV27	TRBJ1-3	CASSPLTQSSGNTIYF	TGTGCCAGCAGCCCACTAACCCAGAGCTCTGGAAACACCATATATTTT
NA	NA	TRBV30	TRBJ2-7	CAWSVHAAYEQYF	TGTGCCTGGAGTGTACACGCAGCCTACGAGCAGTACTTC
NA	NA	TRBV27	TRBJ1-4	CASSLVQTTTNEKLFF	TGTGCCAGCAGTTTGGTACAGACTACAACTAATGAAAAACTGTTTTTT
NA	once	TRBV6-5	TRBJ1-2	CASSYGQASFKGYTF	TGTGCCAGCAGTTACGGGCAGGCCTCGTTTAAGGGCTACACCTTC
TRBD2	NA	TRBV5-1	TRBJ2-7	CASSLGDYSYEQYF	TGCGCCAGCAGCTTGGGGGACTACTCCTACGAGCAGTACTTC
NA	NA	TRBV28	TRBJ1-1	CASSLTVAREAFF	TGTGCCAGCAGCCTGACAGTGGCACGTGAAGCTTTCTTT
NA	NA	TRBV7-9	TRBJ1-3	CASSLVGVSGNTIYF	TGTGCCAGCAGCTTAGTAGGGGTCTCTGGAAACACCATATATTTT
TRBD1	NA	TRBV7-9	TRBJ2-7	CASSLGDRGSEQYF	TGTGCCAGCAGCTTAGGGGACAGGGGTTCCGAGCAGTACTTC
NA	NA	TRBV11-2	TRBJ1-4	CASRSWGRTTNEKLFF	TGTGCCAGCAGATCCTGGGGGCGAACAACTAATGAAAAACTGTTTTTT
TRBD1	NA	TRBV7-8	TRBJ1-5	CASSFWTGDNQPQHF	TGTGCCAGCAGCTTTTGGACAGGGGACAATCAGCCCCAGCATTTT
NA	NA	TRBV27	TRBJ2-3	CASSFLGAREDTQYF	TGTGCCAGCAGTTTTTTGGGGGCGCGGGAGGATACGCAGTATTTT
NA	few	TRBV5-1	TRBJ1-2	CASSFGGGNQYGYTF	TGCGCCAGCAGCTTTGGAGGAGGGAACCAATATGGCTACACCTTC
NA	NA	TRBV5-1	TRBJ2-1	CASSLRPSDYNEQFF	TGCGCCAGCAGCTTGAGGCCCAGCGACTACAATGAGCAGTTCTTC
TRBD1	NA	TRBV9	TRBJ1-5	CASSATGGGNQPQHF	TGTGCCAGCAGCGCCACAGGGGGCGGCAATCAGCCCCAGCATTTT
NA	NA	TRBV10-3	TRBJ1-1	CAMSPGTEAFF	TGTGCCATGAGTCCCGGGACTGAAGCTTTCTTT
NA	NA	TRBV5-1	TRBJ1-2	CASGSPGNYGYTF	TGCGCCAGCGGATCCCCAGGGAACTATGGCTACACCTTC
NA	NA	TRBV5-1	TRBJ2-5	CASSLEGVVETQYF	TGCGCCAGCAGCTTGGAAGGAGTGGTAGAGACCCAGTACTTC
NA	NA	TRBV6-5	TRBJ1-2	CASSWRTDSNYGYTF	TGTGCCAGCAGTTGGCGGACAGATTCTAACTATGGCTACACCTTC
NA	NA	TRBV18	TRBJ1-6	CASSPGEGGNSPLHF	TGTGCCAGCTCACCCGGGGAAGGAGGCAATTCACCCCTCCACTTT
TRBD1	NA	TRBV10-1	TRBJ1-6	CASWNRGNSPLHF	TGCGCCAGCTGGAACAGGGGAAATTCACCCCTCCACTTT
NA	NA	TRBV29-1	TRBJ2-3	CSVDVGTDTQYF	TGCAGCGTTGACGTTGGCACAGATACGCAGTATTTT
NA	once	TRBV6-6	TRBJ1-5	CATARRVGQPQHF	TGTGCCACCGCGAGGAGGGTGGGACAGCCCCAGCATTTT
TRBD1	once	TRBV2	TRBJ1-2	CASSRTGANYGYTF	TGTGCCAGCAGTAGGACAGGGGCTAACTATGGCTACACCTTC
NA	NA	TRBV6-6	TRBJ2-7	CASSYGPLDSYEQYF	TGTGCCAGCAGTTACGGGCCCTTGGACTCCTACGAGCAGTACTTC
NA	NA	TRBV10-3	TRBJ1-2	CAISEPPPGAYGYTF	TGTGCCATCAGTGAGCCTCCCCCAGGGGCCTATGGCTACACCTTC
NA	few	TRBV30	TRBJ1-1	CAWSPLRGTEAFF	TGTGCCTGGAGCCCCCTCCGGGGCACTGAAGCTTTCTTT
NA	NA	TRBV19	TRBJ2-3	CASSIYGQHTDTQYF	TGTGCCAGTAGTATATATGGGCAGCACACAGATACGCAGTATTTT